The next 25 T cell receptor beta chains were all read from a single sample in a study of blood T cell repertoires in COVID-19. The table came from immunoSEQ multiplex PCR; TCRdb's copy has only in-frame clones and leaves some out. The sample records about 260,000 clones, about 86% being singletons. Sequenced: PBMCs or T cells enriched from blood (not recorded which). These receptors were collected from a man between 25 and 39 years old with acute COVID-19.

The rearrangement uses TRBV6-6 and TRBJ1-3; tentative D call: TRBD1 (5 bases). Looked up from germline, CDR1 is MNHNY and CDR2 is SVGAGI (reference sequence). V dropped 10 bases and J dropped 2 bases, with 12 bases sitting between them. This CDR3 comprises 13 residues. The CDR3 bases are TGTGCCACCGCCAGGGTTCCTGGAAACACCATATATTTT. As protein: CATARVPGNTIYF.

The V gene is TRBV9, the J gene TRBJ2-1, with 11 bases that match TRBD2. The CDR3 has 15 amino acids. From germline, CDR1 is SGDLS and CDR2 YYNGEE. J was trimmed by 6 bases and V by 0 bases; bases with no gene match: 2. CDR3 coding DNA: TGTGCCAGCAGCGTAGGGGGGACTAGCGGCAATGAGCAGTTCTTC. Its protein is CASSVGGTSGNEQFF.

This chain uses TRBV5-1 with TRBJ1-2; 9 bases map to TRBD1. Germline V gene sequence: CDR1 SGHRS, CDR2 YFSETQ. This CDR3 comprises 13 residues. Trimming removed 5 bases from V and 4 bases from J; junction bases left unmatched: 3. The CDR3 DNA sequence: TGCGCCAGCAGACAGGGGGCGGGCTATGGCTACACCTTC. Its translation: CASRQGAGYGYTF.

The rearrangement links TRBV30 to TRBJ1-1; 8 nucleotides agree with TRBD1. CDR1 is GTSNPN and CDR2 is SVGIG in the germline V gene (reference sequence). CDR3 length: 14 amino acids. J was trimmed by 7 bases and V by 0 bases; bases with no gene match: 7. The CDR3 nucleotides read TGTGCCTGGAGTGTACGTGCAGGGGGCGGTGAAGCTTTCTTT. It yields the protein CAWSVRAGGGEAFF.

This chain uses TRBV27 with TRBJ1-1, with D maybe TRBD1 (5 bases). CDR1 MNHEY and CDR2 SMNVEV come from the germline V gene (reference sequence). V was shortened by 9 bases and J by 6 bases, with 14 bases between the two germline ends. The CDR3 extends over 12 amino acids. DNA for the CDR3: TGTGCCAGTCAGGGTCGACGCGCTGAAGCTTTCTTT. It translates to CASQGRRAEAFF.

The rearrangement links TRBV7-9 to TRBJ1-6, with D possibly TRBD1 on 6 matching bases. The CDR3 totals 14 residues. The V end lost 4 bases, the J end lost 10 bases, and 14 bases lay between the germline ends. Germline CDR1 SEHNR, CDR2 FQNEAQ (reference sequence). CDR3 sequence (DNA): TGTGCCAGCAGCTCAACAGGGATGGGCTCACCCCTCCACTTT. It is translated as CASSSTGMGSPLHF.

The chain joins TRBV27 to TRBJ1-1; tentative D call: TRBD1 (6 bases). Germline assignment: CDR1 MNHEY and CDR2 SMNVEV (reference sequence). The CDR3 contains 13 residues. Deletions cut 5 bases from V and 1 base from J, with 8 bases between. CDR3 DNA: TGTGCCAGCAGTATGGGACAGAACACTGAAGCTTTCTTT. As protein: CASSMGQNTEAFF.

This clone came up a few times. This sequence joins TRBV2 and TRBJ2-3; 9 bases align to TRBD2. Germline V gene data show CDR1 as SNHLY and CDR2 as FYNNEI. With 9 bases clipped from V and 0 bases from J, the junction kept 4 bases outside the gene matches. This CDR3 is 14 amino acids long. The CDR3 reads CASRTSGSTDTQYF. As DNA, the CDR3 is TGTGCCAGTAGAACTAGCGGGAGCACAGATACGCAGTATTTT. Based on the CDR3 plus reference TRBV2 and TRBJ2-3, the full variable domain is EPEVTQTPSHQVTQMGQEVILRCVPISNHLYFYWYRQILGQKVEFLVSFYNNEISEKSEIFDDQFSVERPDGSNFTLKIRSTKLEDSAMYFCASRTSGSTDTQYFGPGTRLTVL.

This clone was found a few times. CDR3 amino acids: CASSQWGLAGVPSYEQYV. CDR3 nucleotide sequence: TGTGCCAGCAGCCAGTGGGGACTAGCGGGGGTGCCCTCCTACGAGCAGTACGTC. The chain joins TRBV14 to TRBJ2-7; 14 nucleotides align to TRBD2. Trimming cost V 3 bases and J 0 bases; bases outside gene matches: 7. In germline, CDR1 is SGHDN, CDR2 FVKESK. The CDR3 runs 18 residues.

J is TRBJ1-6 and V is TRBV28, with D perhaps matching TRBD1 (6 bases). This CDR3 region has 15 residues. CDR1 and CDR2 (germline): MDHEN, SYDVKM. Deletions cut 3 bases from V and 7 bases from J, with 13 bases between. The CDR3 here is CASSLGRGSNSPLHF. In nucleotides, the CDR3 is TGTGCCAGCAGTTTGGGCAGGGGCTCGAATTCACCCCTCCACTTT.

This clone was detected only once. The chain is built from TRBV5-1 and TRBJ2-3, with TRBD2 as a possible D gene (6 bases). In germline, CDR1 is SGHRS, CDR2 YFSETQ. The CDR3 covers 15 residues. V lost 1 base and J 3 bases, leaving 12 bases between the germline ends. CDR3 residues: CASSLTRGPTDTQYF. DNA of the CDR3: TGCGCCAGCAGCTTGACGCGGGGTCCGACAGATACGCAGTATTTT.

This chain joins TRBV5-5 and TRBJ2-7; TRBD1 matches at 9 bases. Germline V lookup: CDR1 SGHKS, CDR2 YYEKEE (reference sequence). CDR3 length equals 13 residues. J gave up 7 bases and V 4 bases, and 6 bases lay outside the gene matches. CDR3 sequence reads: CASSVDRGLEQYV. The CDR3, as DNA: TGTGCCAGCAGCGTGGACAGGGGTCTTGAGCAGTACGTC.

This clone was picked up one time. V and J are TRBV24-1 and TRBJ1-2; D possibly corresponds to TRBD1 (5 bases). The CDR3 length is 14 residues. Trimming stripped 7 bases from V and 2 bases from J, with 13 bases between. Germline lookup yields CDR1 KGHDR and CDR2 SFDVKD. CDR3 loop: CATSGLQGNYGYTF. For the CDR3, the DNA is TGTGCCACCAGCGGCCTCCAGGGAAACTATGGCTACACCTTC.

The chain recombines TRBV30 with TRBJ2-1; 7 bases align to TRBD2. This CDR3 has 16 amino acids. Unmatched junction bases numbered 9, after V lost 4 bases and J lost 0 bases. Germline CDR1 and CDR2: GTSNPN and SVGIG (reference sequence). In DNA form, the CDR3 reads TGTGCCTGGACCATTAGCGGGCCAAGCTCCTACAATGAGCAGTTCTTC. Amino acid sequence: CAWTISGPSSYNEQFF.

The chain carries TRBV21-1 and TRBJ2-7; the listed D gene, TRBD1, was not tested against the DNA. TRBV21-1 represents a pseudogene. This CDR3 is 17 amino acids long. CDR3 bases: TGTGCCAGCAGCAAAGTAGAGAGACAGGTAAACTCCTACGAGCAGTACGTC. Translated: CASSKVERQVNSYEQYV.

This clone has just a few counts. The chain has TRBV29-1 and TRBJ1-2, with TRBD1 matching 8 bases. Unmatched junction bases numbered 4, after V lost 4 bases and J lost 0 bases. This CDR3 contains 14 residues. The germline CDR1 and CDR2 sequences are SQVTM and ANQGSEA. CDR3 in DNA: TGCAGCGTTGGACTGGGACAGGCTAACTATGGCTACACCTTC. This translates into CSVGLGQANYGYTF.

The V call is TRBV28, the J call TRBJ1-2, with 8 positions matching TRBD1. Per germline, CDR1 MDHEN and CDR2 SYDVKM. V shed 2 bases, J shed 8 bases, and the junction held 10 bases outside the gene matches. The CDR3 runs to 15 residues. CDR3 nucleotides: TGTGCCAGCAGTTTACCCACGACAGGGGTGGGGGGCTACACCTTC. Translation gives CASSLPTTGVGGYTF.

This chain uses TRBV4-3 with TRBJ1-1, with 7 positions matching TRBD1. Losses at the gene ends were 2 bases for V and 3 bases for J; bases not matched to a gene: 3. This CDR3 region has 14 residues. Germline values: CDR1 LGHNA, CDR2 YSLEER. This CDR3 is CASSQQTGYTEAFF. The CDR3 DNA is TGCGCCAGCAGCCAACAGACAGGGTACACTGAAGCTTTCTTT.

V gene TRBV6-5 combines with J gene TRBJ1-4; 10 bases agree with TRBD1. The trim removed 6 bases at V and 8 bases at J, leaving 9 bases unmatched. The CDR3 length is 15 residues. The V gene's germline CDR1 is MNHEY and CDR2 SVGAGI. DNA of the CDR3: TGTGCCAGCAGGCCCCGGGACAGGGGTAACGAAAAACTGTTTTTT. Translating it yields CASRPRDRGNEKLFF.

The chain joins TRBV7-8 to TRBJ1-4, with 7 bases matching TRBD1. This CDR3 comprises 14 residues. After removal of 5 bases from V and 3 bases from J, the junction contained 3 bases not matched to a gene. Germline V CDR1 and CDR2: SGHVS, FQNEAQ. The CDR3 coding sequence is TGTGCCAGCAGCCAGGGACAGTCTAATGAAAAACTGTTTTTT. Protein: CASSQGQSNEKLFF.

The V gene is TRBV27, the J gene TRBJ1-3, with D maybe TRBD1 (6 bases). The CDR3 extends over 13 amino acids. Looked up from germline, CDR1 is MNHEY and CDR2 is SMNVEV (reference sequence). V was cut by 6 bases and J by 4 bases, with 10 bases left in between. The DNA of the CDR3 is TGTGCCAGCAGCTCAGGACAGGGAAACACCATATATTTT. Translation: CASSSGQGNTIYF.

The J gene is TRBJ2-6, the V gene TRBV19; 12 nucleotides line up with TRBD1. Unmatched junction bases numbered 5, after V lost 3 bases and J lost 2 bases. The CDR3 spans 18 residues. Germline V gives CDR1 LNHDA, CDR2 SQIVND (reference sequence). The CDR3 coding sequence is TGTGCCAGTAGTATGTGGGGACAGGGGGCTACTGGGGCCAACGTCCTGACTTTC. Translating gives CASSMWGQGATGANVLTF.

As for this clone: The identical CDR3 is also encoded by other nucleotide sequences in the sample. The chain employs TRBV3-1 (or the pseudogene TRBV3-2) and TRBJ2-5; TRBD1 is a possible D gene (5 bases). Trimming removed 2 bases at V and 4 bases at J, with 8 bases between. The germline CDR1 and CDR2 sequences are LGHDT and YNNKEL (reference sequence). CDR3 length equals 13 residues. Here the CDR3 DNA reads TGTGCCAGCAGCCAAAATAGGGGAGAGACCCAGTACTTC. Protein product: CASSQNRGETQYF.

The J gene is TRBJ2-1, the V gene TRBV18; 7 positions agree with TRBD2. The length of the CDR3 is 15 residues. Germline CDR1 is KGHSH and CDR2 is LQKENI. The V gene end was trimmed by 6 bases and the J gene end by 2 bases; junction bases not matched to a gene: 7. The DNA of the CDR3 is TGTGCCAGCTCTTCCGGACTAGGAGCCTACAATGAGCAGTTCTTC. Amino acids: CASSSGLGAYNEQFF.

The V gene is TRBV7-3, the J gene TRBJ1-3; TRBD1 matches 9 bases. The V and J ends lost 5 bases and 4 bases, in that order; junction bases with no gene match: 9. This CDR3 has 16 residues. The V gene's germline CDR1 is SGHTA and CDR2 FQGTGA. CDR3 bases: TGTGCCAGCAGCGAGACAGGGGGGTTTGCGGGAAACACCATATATTTT. This codes for CASSETGGFAGNTIYF.